The rows below give T cell receptor beta chains drawn from one sample of a study of OX40 agonist ivuxolimab in advanced cancers. Method: immunoSEQ multiplex PCR; TCRdb's copy keeps in-frame clones and lacks some. The sample lists around 18,000 clones; approximately 85% were seen once. This specimen consisted of CD4+ or CD8+ T cells sorted from blood, obtained in a trial of the OX40 agonist ivuxolimab. All receptors come from an adult with an advanced solid tumor such as melanoma, head and neck, liver or kidney cancer. Both conserved end residues are part of each CDR3. A D gene is named only where the DNA matches it firmly. Not every row has a clone size; where given, it reads once, few, many or a size class.

v_gene,d_gene,abundance,j_gene,CDR3aa,CDR3nt
TRBV5-8,NA,NA,TRBJ1-1,CASSLVGAHDFF,TGTGCCAGCAGCTTGGTGGGGGCGCATGATTTCTTT
TRBV27,TRBD1,medium-sized,TRBJ1-1,CASSFIRTGVAFF,TGTGCCAGCAGTTTCATAAGGACAGGGGTAGCTTTCTTT
TRBV6-5,TRBD2,NA,TRBJ2-7,CASSYSVSGRGEQYF,TGTGCCAGCAGTTACTCGGTTAGCGGGAGAGGGGAGCAGTACTTC
TRBV30,NA,NA,TRBJ1-1,CAWSTGQRAFF,TGTGCCTGGAGTACGGGGCAGAGGGCTTTCTTT
TRBV6-5,NA,NA,TRBJ1-1,CASSYGEDTEAFF,TGTGCCAGCAGTTACGGGGAGGACACTGAAGCTTTCTTT
TRBV7-8,NA,once,TRBJ1-1,CASSLRGPPEAFF,TGTGCCAGCAGCTTACGGGGTCCCCCTGAAGCTTTCTTT
TRBV7-8,TRBD2,NA,TRBJ2-1,CASSPPGLLNNEQFF,TGTGCCAGCAGTCCCCCGGGACTATTAAACAATGAGCAGTTCTTC
TRBV9,TRBD1,NA,TRBJ2-1,CASSVAGTGYNEQFF,TGTGCCAGCAGCGTTGCCGGGACAGGCTACAATGAGCAGTTCTTC
TRBV27,NA,NA,TRBJ2-7,CATRLGASGFYEQYF,TGTGCCACCCGGTTGGGGGCTAGCGGATTCTACGAGCAGTACTTC
TRBV7-8,TRBD1,NA,TRBJ2-7,CASSEYRVDRGNYEQYF,TGTGCCAGCAGTGAATATCGCGTAGACAGGGGAAACTACGAGCAGTACTTC
TRBV28,NA,NA,TRBJ2-1,CASTEGGSYNEQFF,TGTGCCAGCACCGAGGGCGGGTCCTACAATGAGCAGTTCTTC
TRBV19,NA,NA,TRBJ2-2,CASSPRPGELFF,TGTGCCAGTAGTCCGCGACCCGGGGAGCTGTTTTTT
TRBV19,NA,NA,TRBJ2-1,CASSIESGWSDEQFF,TGTGCCAGTAGTATAGAGTCGGGGTGGTCGGATGAGCAGTTCTTC
TRBV28,NA,NA,TRBJ2-7,CASSLPLGGQGRYYEQYF,TGTGCCAGCAGTTTACCCCTGGGTGGGCAGGGACGGTACTACGAGCAGTACTTC
TRBV15,TRBD1,NA,TRBJ2-7,CATSRGYRGAYEQYF,TGTGCCACCAGCAGAGGCTACAGGGGGGCCTACGAGCAGTACTTC
TRBV19,TRBD1,NA,TRBJ1-5,CASSLQGRESQPQHF,TGTGCCAGTAGTTTACAGGGGAGAGAGAGTCAGCCCCAGCATTTT
TRBV13,NA,once,TRBJ1-5,CASSLKGGNQPQHF,TGTGCCAGCAGCTTAAAGGGCGGGAATCAGCCCCAGCATTTT
TRBV25-1,NA,NA,TRBJ1-1,CASTLGGFAEAFF,TGTGCCAGCACTTTAGGGGGGTTCGCTGAAGCTTTCTTT
TRBV5-4,NA,once,TRBJ2-3,CASSLRSTDTQYF,TGTGCCAGCAGCTTACGGAGCACAGATACGCAGTATTTT
TRBV27,NA,NA,TRBJ1-5,CASTQGSQPQHF,TGTGCCAGCACACAGGGTAGTCAGCCCCAGCATTTT
TRBV7-9,NA,few,TRBJ2-7,CASSLPPWGTHEQYF,TGTGCCAGCAGCTTACCCCCGTGGGGCACCCACGAGCAGTACTTC
TRBV27,TRBD1,NA,TRBJ2-1,CASSWPRQGVNEQFF,TGTGCCAGCAGTTGGCCGCGACAGGGTGTCAATGAGCAGTTCTTC
TRBV11-2,NA,NA,TRBJ2-7,CAILFSDEQYF,TGTGCCATCCTATTTTCCGACGAGCAGTACTTC
TRBV9,NA,NA,TRBJ2-7,CASSVGGPTYEQYF,TGTGCCAGCAGCGTAGGAGGGCCTACCTACGAGCAGTACTTC
TRBV19,TRBD2,NA,TRBJ2-1,CASALAGGYNEQFF,TGTGCCAGTGCGTTAGCGGGAGGCTACAATGAGCAGTTCTTC
TRBV2,NA,NA,TRBJ2-7,CASMNYEQYF,TGTGCCAGCATGAATTACGAGCAGTACTTC
TRBV4-2,NA,NA,TRBJ1-2,CASTLPGVGNGYTF,TGTGCCAGCACCCTACCAGGGGTGGGGAATGGCTACACCTTC
TRBV4-2,TRBD1,medium-sized,TRBJ2-7,CASSQDDDRVSYEQYF,TGTGCCAGCAGCCAAGACGACGACAGGGTCAGCTACGAGCAGTACTTC
TRBV6-6,NA,NA,TRBJ2-7,CASSYSGGPGYEQYF,TGTGCCAGCAGTTACTCCGGCGGTCCGGGGTACGAGCAGTACTTC
TRBV27,NA,NA,TRBJ2-2,CASSLSPDRPNTGELFF,TGTGCCAGCAGTTTATCCCCCGACCGTCCGAACACCGGGGAGCTGTTTTTT
TRBV9,NA,once,TRBJ2-2,CASSAVAVTGELFF,TGTGCCAGCAGCGCCGTAGCGGTTACCGGGGAGCTGTTTTTT
TRBV4-3,NA,NA,TRBJ2-1,CASSQDRVGYEQFF,TGCGCCAGCAGCCAAGATCGTGTTGGGTACGAGCAGTTCTTC
TRBV14,NA,NA,TRBJ2-7,CASSQDWAGGSYEQYF,TGTGCCAGCAGCCAAGATTGGGCAGGTGGATCCTACGAGCAGTACTTC
TRBV4-1,NA,NA,TRBJ2-5,CASSQEWQGQGTQYF,TGCGCCAGCAGCCAAGAATGGCAGGGGCAAGGGACCCAGTACTTC
TRBV27,NA,NA,TRBJ1-5,CASSLLGSGNQPQHF,TGTGCCAGCAGTTTATTAGGGTCTGGCAATCAGCCCCAGCATTTT
TRBV4-1,TRBD1,NA,TRBJ1-4,CASSRGQGQGDEKLFF,TGCGCCAGCAGCCGCGGTCAGGGACAGGGGGATGAAAAACTGTTTTTT
TRBV29-1,NA,few,TRBJ2-7,CSVEGLPGLPSDEQYF,TGCAGCGTTGAAGGTTTACCCGGACTGCCTAGTGACGAGCAGTACTTC
TRBV4-1,NA,NA,TRBJ2-1,CASSQVIGARGEQFF,TGCGCCAGCAGCCAAGTAATCGGGGCGCGGGGTGAGCAGTTCTTC
TRBV7-7,NA,NA,TRBJ2-2,CASSFGGLTGELFF,TGTGCTAGCAGCTTTGGGGGGCTCACCGGGGAGCTGTTTTTT
TRBV7-9,NA,NA,TRBJ2-1,CASIRPGAISYNEQFF,TGTGCCAGCATCCGGCCGGGGGCGATCTCCTACAATGAGCAGTTCTTC
TRBV29-1,NA,NA,TRBJ1-1,CSVERNTEAFF,TGCAGCGTTGAACGGAACACTGAAGCTTTCTTT
TRBV7-8,NA,once,TRBJ2-7,CASSLVGGSSYEQYF,TGTGCCAGCAGCTTAGTTGGTGGGAGCTCCTACGAGCAGTACTTC
TRBV27,TRBD2,NA,TRBJ2-1,CASSLLRELVNEQFF,TGTGCCAGCAGTTTATTGCGGGAGTTGGTCAATGAGCAGTTCTTC
TRBV5-3,NA,NA,TRBJ2-7,CASSSPAYEQYF,TGTGCCAGCAGCTCGCCTGCCTACGAGCAGTACTTC
TRBV28,NA,NA,TRBJ2-3,CASSSDRLSTDTQYF,TGTGCCAGCAGTTCGGACAGACTAAGCACAGATACGCAGTATTTT
TRBV27,TRBD1,NA,TRBJ1-1,CASRTTGPNTEAFF,TGTGCCAGCAGGACGACAGGGCCGAACACTGAAGCTTTCTTT
TRBV19,TRBD1,NA,TRBJ1-1,CASRTGGTEAFF,TGTGCCAGCCGCACAGGGGGCACTGAAGCTTTCTTT
TRBV19,NA,hyperexpanded,TRBJ2-7,CASSIAEGYEQYF,TGTGCCAGTAGTATAGCGGAGGGCTACGAGCAGTACTTC
TRBV11-2,NA,NA,TRBJ2-7,CASSSYNSEQYF,TGTGCCAGCAGCTCATACAACAGCGAGCAGTACTTC
TRBV5-1,TRBD1,NA,TRBJ2-7,CASSSPTGSTYEQYF,TGCGCCAGCAGCTCCCCGACAGGGAGTACCTACGAGCAGTACTTC
TRBV11-2,NA,once,TRBJ2-7,CASSLAGTPSYEQYF,TGTGCCAGCAGCTTAGCAGGGACCCCTTCCTACGAGCAGTACTTC